What follows describes a single TCR beta chain. This clonotype occurred many times. What antigen it recognizes has not been identified. No quality values exist for individual bases; no much larger clone is one base distant. In the paper's terms, the treatment or condition label means: in vitro stimulation with specific CMV peptide epitopes to enrich CMV-specific T cells. The data derive from a study of T cell repertoires in cytomegalovirus infection (dated by TCRdb to the late 2010s). About the study as a whole: Recently identified HLA-C-restricted CMV epitopes, whose presentation resists viral immunomodulation, were targeted by peptide stimulations together with well-studied HLA-B-restricted epitopes. Donor HLA type was relevant to the analysis, because carriage of CMV infection together with the matching HLA type was indicated by public TCR beta signatures. The full study reports these points: Carriers of CMV infection plus the relevant HLA type were discriminated by the cumulative frequency of public TCR beta family members in the study cohort and in an independent 352-donor cohort. In the ex vivo response, HLA-C-restricted CMV-specific TCR beta clonotypes were dominant, and in two of eight donors the single most frequent clonotype came from this HLA-C-restricted group.

Via the germline V gene, CDR1 is SGHTA and CDR2 FQGNSA. V lost 1 base and J lost 4 bases, and the count of bases not matched to a germline gene is 7. Its CDR3 holds 16 amino acids, cysteine through phenylalanine. This entry keeps only the CDR3 DNA: 48 bases, framed from base 1. Sequencing used an Illumina HiSeq 1500. The raw public reads went through TCRdb reprocessing: fastp at Q25, MiXCR clone calling, in-frame beta chains kept. Under each unique CDR3 protein, matching rows form one entry showing the most common genes and DNA. The sample yields fewer than 850,000 distinct CDR3 sequences; 25% to 35% were counted once. Of the sample, about an eighth is held by the ten largest clones.

Sequencing used cultured CD8+ T cells from PBMCs, obtained from culture after CMV antigen stimulation. The sequence came from a human donor in good health (CMV status not recorded). Some clones in this sample may be carry-over from other donors' samples. The chain uses TRBV7-2 and TRBJ1-2, and TRBD1 aligns with 9 junction nucleotides. The CDR3 in this case is CASSLDGTGTGYGYTF. The DNA reads as follows: TGTGCCAGCAGCTTAGATGGGACAGGGACAGGCTATGGCTACACCTTC.